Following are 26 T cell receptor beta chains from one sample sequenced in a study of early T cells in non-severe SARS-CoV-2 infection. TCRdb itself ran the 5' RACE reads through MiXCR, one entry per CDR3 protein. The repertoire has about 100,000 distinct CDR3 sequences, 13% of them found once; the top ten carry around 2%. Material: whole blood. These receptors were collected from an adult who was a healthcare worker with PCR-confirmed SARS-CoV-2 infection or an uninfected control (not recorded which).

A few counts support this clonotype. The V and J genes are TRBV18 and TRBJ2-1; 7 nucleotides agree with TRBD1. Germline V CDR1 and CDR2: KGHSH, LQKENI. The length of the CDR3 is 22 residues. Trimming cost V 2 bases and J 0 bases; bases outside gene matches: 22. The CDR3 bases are TGTGCCAGCTCACCATCCGGGACAGTCTTTTTACCATACTTTCGCTCCTACAATGAGCAGTTCTTC. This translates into CASSPSGTVFLPYFRSYNEQFF.

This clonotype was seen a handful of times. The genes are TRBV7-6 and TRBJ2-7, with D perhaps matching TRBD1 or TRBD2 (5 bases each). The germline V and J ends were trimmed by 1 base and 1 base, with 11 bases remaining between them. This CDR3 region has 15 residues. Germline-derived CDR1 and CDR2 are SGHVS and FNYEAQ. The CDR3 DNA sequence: TGTGCCAGCAGCTTAGTAGGGGACCGTTCCTACGAGCAGTACTTC. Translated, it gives CASSLVGDRSYEQYF.

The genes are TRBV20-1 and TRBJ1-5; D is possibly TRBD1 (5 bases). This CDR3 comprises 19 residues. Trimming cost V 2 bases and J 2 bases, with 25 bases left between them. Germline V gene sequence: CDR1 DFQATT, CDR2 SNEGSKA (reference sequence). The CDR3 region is CSARPHRGSLGVGNQPQHF. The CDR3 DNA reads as TGCAGTGCTAGACCCCATCGGGGCAGCCTGGGGGTTGGCAATCAGCCCCAGCATTTT.

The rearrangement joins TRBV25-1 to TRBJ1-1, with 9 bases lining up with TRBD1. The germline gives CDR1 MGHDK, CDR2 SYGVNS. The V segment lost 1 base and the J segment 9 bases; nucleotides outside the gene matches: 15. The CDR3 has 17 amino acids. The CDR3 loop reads CASSELAPGQGSRQAFF. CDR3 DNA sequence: TGTGCCAGCAGTGAATTAGCTCCGGGACAGGGTAGTCGTCAAGCTTTCTTT.

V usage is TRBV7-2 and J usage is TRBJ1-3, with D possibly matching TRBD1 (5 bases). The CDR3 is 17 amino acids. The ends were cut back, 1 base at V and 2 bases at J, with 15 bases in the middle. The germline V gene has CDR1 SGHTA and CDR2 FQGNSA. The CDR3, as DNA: TGTGCCAGCAGCTTAGGATTCGGGGACTGGGCTGGAAACACCATATATTTT. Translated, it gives CASSLGFGDWAGNTIYF. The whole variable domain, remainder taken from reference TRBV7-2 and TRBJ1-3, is GAGVSQSPSNKVTEKGKDVELRCDPISGHTALYWYRQSLGQGLEFLIYFQGNSAPDKSGLPSDRFSAERTGGSVSTLTIQRTQQEDSAVYLCASSLGFGDWAGNTIYFGEGSWLTVV.

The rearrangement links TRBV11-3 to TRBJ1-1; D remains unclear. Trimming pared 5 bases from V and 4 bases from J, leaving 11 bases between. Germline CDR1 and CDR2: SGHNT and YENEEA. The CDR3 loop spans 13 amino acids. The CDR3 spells CASSLRWSTEAFF. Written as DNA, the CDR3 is TGTGCCAGCAGCCTACGCTGGAGCACTGAAGCTTTCTTT.

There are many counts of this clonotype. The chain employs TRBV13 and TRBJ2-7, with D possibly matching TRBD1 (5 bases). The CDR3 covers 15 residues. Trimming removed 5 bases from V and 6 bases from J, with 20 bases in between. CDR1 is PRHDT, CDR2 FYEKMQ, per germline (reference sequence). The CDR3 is CASSPTGAGIGEQYF. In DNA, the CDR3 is TGTGCCAGCAGCCCCACTGGGGCAGGGATCGGCGAGCAGTACTTC.

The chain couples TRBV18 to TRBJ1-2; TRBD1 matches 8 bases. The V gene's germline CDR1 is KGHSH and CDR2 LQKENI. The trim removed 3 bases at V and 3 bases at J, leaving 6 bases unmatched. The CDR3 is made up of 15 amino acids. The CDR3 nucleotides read TGTGCCAGCTCACCGCCGGACAGGGCCGACTATGGCTACACCTTC. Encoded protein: CASSPPDRADYGYTF.

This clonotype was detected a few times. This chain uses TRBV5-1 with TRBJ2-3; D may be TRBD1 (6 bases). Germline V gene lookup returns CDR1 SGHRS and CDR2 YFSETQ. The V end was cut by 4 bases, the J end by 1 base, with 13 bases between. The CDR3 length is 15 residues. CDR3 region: CASSIQGRGTDTQYF. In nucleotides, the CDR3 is TGCGCCAGCAGCATACAGGGTCGGGGCACAGATACGCAGTATTTT.

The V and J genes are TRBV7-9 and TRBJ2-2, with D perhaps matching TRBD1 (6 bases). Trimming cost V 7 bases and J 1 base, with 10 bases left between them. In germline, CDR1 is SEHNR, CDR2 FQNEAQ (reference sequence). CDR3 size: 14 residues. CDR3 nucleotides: TGTGCCAGCATGGGACAAGGGAACACCGGGGAGCTGTTTTTT. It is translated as CASMGQGNTGELFF.

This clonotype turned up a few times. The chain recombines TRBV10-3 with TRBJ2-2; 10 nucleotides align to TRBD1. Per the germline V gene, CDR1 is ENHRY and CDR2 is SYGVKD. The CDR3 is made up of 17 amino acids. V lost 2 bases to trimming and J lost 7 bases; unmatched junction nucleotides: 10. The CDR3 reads CAISEGGQGDFYGELFF. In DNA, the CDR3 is TGTGCCATCAGTGAGGGTGGACAGGGGGATTTTTACGGGGAGCTGTTTTTT.

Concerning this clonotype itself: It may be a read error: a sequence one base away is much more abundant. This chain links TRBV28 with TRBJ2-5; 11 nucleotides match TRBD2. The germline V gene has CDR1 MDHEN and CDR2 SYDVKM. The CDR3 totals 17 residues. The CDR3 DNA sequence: TGTGCCAACAGTTTCTTACTAGCGGGGGCAACGGGAGAGACCCAGTACTTC. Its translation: CANSFLLAGATGETQYF.

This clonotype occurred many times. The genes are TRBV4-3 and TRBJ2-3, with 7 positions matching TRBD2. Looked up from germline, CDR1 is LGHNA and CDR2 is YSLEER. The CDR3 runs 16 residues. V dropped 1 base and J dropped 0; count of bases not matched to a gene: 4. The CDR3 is CASSQVPGGSTDTQYF. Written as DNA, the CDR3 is TGCGCCAGCAGCCAAGTCCCCGGGGGGAGCACAGATACGCAGTATTTT.

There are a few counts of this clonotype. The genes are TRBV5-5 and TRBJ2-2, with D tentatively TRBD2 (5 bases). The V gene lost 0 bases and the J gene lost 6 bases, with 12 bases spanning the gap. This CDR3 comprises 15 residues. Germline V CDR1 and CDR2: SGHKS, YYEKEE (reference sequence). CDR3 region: CASSLEAARAGELFF. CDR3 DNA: TGTGCCAGCAGCTTGGAGGCGGCGCGGGCCGGGGAGCTGTTTTTT.

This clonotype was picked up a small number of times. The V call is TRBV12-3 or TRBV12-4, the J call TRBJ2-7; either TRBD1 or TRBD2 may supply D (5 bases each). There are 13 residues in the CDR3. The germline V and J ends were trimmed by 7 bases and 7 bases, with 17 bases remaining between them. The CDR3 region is CASNEGPRREQYF. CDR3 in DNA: TGTGCCAGCAATGAGGGGCCCCGGAGGGAGCAGTACTTC.

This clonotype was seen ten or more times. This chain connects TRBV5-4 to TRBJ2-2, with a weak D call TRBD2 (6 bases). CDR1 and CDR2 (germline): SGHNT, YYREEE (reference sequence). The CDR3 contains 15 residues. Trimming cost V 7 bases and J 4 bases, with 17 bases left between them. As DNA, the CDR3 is TGTGCCAGCTGGTCTCCCGGGCGGGGCACCGGGGAGCTGTTTTTT. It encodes CASWSPGRGTGELFF.

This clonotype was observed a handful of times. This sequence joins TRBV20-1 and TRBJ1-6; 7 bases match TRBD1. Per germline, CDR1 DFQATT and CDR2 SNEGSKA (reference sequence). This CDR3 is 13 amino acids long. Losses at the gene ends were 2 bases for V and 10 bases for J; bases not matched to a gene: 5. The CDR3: CSARLGQLSPLHF. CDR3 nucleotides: TGCAGTGCTAGACTGGGACAGCTATCACCCCTCCACTTT.

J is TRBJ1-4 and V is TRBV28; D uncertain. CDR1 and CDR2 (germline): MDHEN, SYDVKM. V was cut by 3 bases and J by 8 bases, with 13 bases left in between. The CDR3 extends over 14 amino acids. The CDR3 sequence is CASSLGQVGEKLFF. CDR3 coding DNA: TGTGCCAGCAGTTTGGGCCAAGTCGGAGAAAAACTGTTTTTT.

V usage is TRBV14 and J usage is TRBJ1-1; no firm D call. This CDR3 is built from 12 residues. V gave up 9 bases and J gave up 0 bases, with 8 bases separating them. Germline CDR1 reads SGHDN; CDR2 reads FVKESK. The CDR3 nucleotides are TGTGCCAGTAGAGAGATGAACACTGAAGCTTTCTTT. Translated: CASREMNTEAFF.

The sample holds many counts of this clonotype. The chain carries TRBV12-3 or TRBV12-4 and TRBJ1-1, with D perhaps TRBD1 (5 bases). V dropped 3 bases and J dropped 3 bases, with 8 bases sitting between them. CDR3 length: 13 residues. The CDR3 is CASSFGGDTEAFF. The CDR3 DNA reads TGTGCCAGCAGTTTCGGAGGGGACACTGAAGCTTTCTTT.

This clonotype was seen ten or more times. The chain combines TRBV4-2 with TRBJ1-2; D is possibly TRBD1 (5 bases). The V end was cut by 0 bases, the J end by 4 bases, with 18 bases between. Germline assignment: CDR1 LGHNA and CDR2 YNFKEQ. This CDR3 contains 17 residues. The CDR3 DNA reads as TGTGCCAGCAGCCAAGAGCCGAACCCCCGGGGGACCTATGGCTACACCTTC. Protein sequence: CASSQEPNPRGTYGYTF.

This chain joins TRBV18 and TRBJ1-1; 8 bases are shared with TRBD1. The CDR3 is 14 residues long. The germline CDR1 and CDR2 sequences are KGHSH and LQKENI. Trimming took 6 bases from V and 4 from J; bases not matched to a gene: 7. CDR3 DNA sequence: TGTGCCAGCTCGCTGGGACAGGAGACCACTGAAGCTTTCTTT. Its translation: CASSLGQETTEAFF.

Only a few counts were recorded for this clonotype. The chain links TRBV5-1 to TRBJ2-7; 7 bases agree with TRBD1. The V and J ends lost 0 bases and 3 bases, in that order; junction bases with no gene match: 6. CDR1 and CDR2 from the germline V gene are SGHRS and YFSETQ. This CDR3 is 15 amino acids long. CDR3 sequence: CASSLVGTDYYEQYF. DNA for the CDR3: TGCGCCAGCAGCTTGGTGGGGACAGATTACTACGAGCAGTACTTC.

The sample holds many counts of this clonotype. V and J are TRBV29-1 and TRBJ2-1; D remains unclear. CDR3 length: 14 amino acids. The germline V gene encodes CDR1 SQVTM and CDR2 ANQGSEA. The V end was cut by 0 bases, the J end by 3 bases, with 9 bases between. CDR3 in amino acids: CSVEDVNNYNEQFF. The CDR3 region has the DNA TGCAGCGTTGAAGATGTTAACAACTACAATGAGCAGTTCTTC.

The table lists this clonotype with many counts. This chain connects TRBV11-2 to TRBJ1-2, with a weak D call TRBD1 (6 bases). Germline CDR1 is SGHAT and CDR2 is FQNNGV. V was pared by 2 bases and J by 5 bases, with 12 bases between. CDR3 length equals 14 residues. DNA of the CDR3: TGTGCCAGCAGCTTAACAGGGAATAGTTATGGCTACACCTTC. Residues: CASSLTGNSYGYTF.

For the CDR3, the DNA is TGTGCCAGCAGTTTCCAGGGACTCCTGTTTTTT. It codes for CASSFQGLLFF. The chain links TRBV28 to TRBJ1-4; a possible D gene is TRBD1 (5 bases). Trimming took off 3 bases at V and 14 bases at J, with 10 bases between the two ends. In germline, CDR1 is MDHEN, CDR2 SYDVKM. There are 11 residues in the CDR3.